The 21 T cell receptor beta chains presented below share a single source sample, sequenced in a study of CD8 T cells in Susac syndrome (dated by TCRdb to between 2017 and 2020). The method behind the library was the immunoSEQ multiplex PCR assay. RNA was extracted using the RNeasy kit, and roughly 0.5 to 1 ug of the RNA was reverse transcribed with random hexamers. The public reads were reprocessed in TCRdb via fastp at Q25 and MiXCR, keeping in-frame beta chains. Rows merge per CDR3 protein into single entries with the most common DNA and genes. This sample is represented by 120,000 or so distinct CDR3 sequences; around 94% of them were singletons. The ten largest clones capture about 0.19% of the sample. The specimen sequenced was CD8+ T cells from PBMCs. These TCRs come from a human donor with Susac syndrome.

The chain has TRBV7-9 and TRBJ2-1, with 10 nucleotides matching TRBD2. V was pared by 5 bases and J by 2 bases, with 6 bases of the junction left unmatched. The germline V gene has CDR1 SEHNR and CDR2 FQNEAQ (reference sequence). This CDR3 contains 16 residues. The CDR3 spells CASSHSGRGTYNEQFF. The CDR3 coding sequence is TGTGCCAGCAGCCACAGCGGGAGGGGCACCTACAATGAGCAGTTCTTC.

The J gene is TRBJ1-1, the V gene TRBV27; 7 nucleotides line up with TRBD1. Per the germline V gene, CDR1 is MNHEY and CDR2 is SMNVEV (reference sequence). The CDR3 spans 17 residues. Trimming at V came to 6 bases and at J to 5 bases, leaving 18 bases not matched to a gene. CDR3 loop: CASSHRETDPGGTEAFF. CDR3 DNA: TGTGCCAGCAGCCATCGGGAGACGGACCCAGGGGGAACTGAAGCTTTCTTT.

The V call is TRBV4-1, the J call TRBJ2-1; D gene ambiguous. The CDR3 spans 13 residues. Trimming cost V 4 bases and J 6 bases, with 10 bases left between them. Germline loops: CDR1 MGHRA, CDR2 YSYEKL. The CDR3 nucleotides read TGCGCCAGCAGCCCACATAATGGCAATGAGCAGTTCTTC. Residues: CASSPHNGNEQFF.

This clonotype was recorded once. This chain connects TRBV4-2 to TRBJ1-5, with a tentative D call TRBD1 (5 bases). Germline CDR1 reads LGHNA; CDR2 reads YNFKEQ. Deletions cut 3 bases from V and 1 base from J, with 10 bases between. There are 15 residues in the CDR3. The CDR3 region has the DNA TGTGCCAGCAGCCATTCGACAGAAAGCAATCAGCCCCAGCATTTT. Its protein product is CASSHSTESNQPQHF.

The rearrangement links TRBV7-9 to TRBJ2-1; the match to TRBD2 covers 7 bases. The CDR3 has 13 residues. V was clipped by 9 bases and J by 4 bases; unmatched bases: 6. Germline loops: CDR1 SEHNR, CDR2 FQNEAQ (reference sequence). The CDR3 nucleotides are TGTGCCAGTCTGGCGGGAGCGTACAATGAGCAGTTCTTC. Its protein is CASLAGAYNEQFF.

The rearrangement joins TRBV2 to TRBJ2-4; D assignment may be TRBD1 or TRBD2 (5 bases each). Trimming took off 7 bases at V and 6 bases at J, with 22 bases between the two ends. The CDR3 sequence is 16 residues long. From germline, CDR1 is SNHLY and CDR2 FYNNEI. This CDR3 reads CASTQGWGSGGNIQYF. CDR3 sequence (DNA): TGTGCCAGCACCCAAGGATGGGGGAGCGGTGGAAACATTCAGTACTTC.

This clonotype has just a few counts. The CDR3 region has the DNA TGTGCCAGCAGTTTGCCAGGGGAATACAATGAGCAGTTCTTC. Protein product: CASSLPGEYNEQFF. The rearrangement joins TRBV27 to TRBJ2-1; D may be TRBD1 (6 bases). Deletions cut 3 bases from V and 4 bases from J, with 10 bases between. The germline gives CDR1 MNHEY, CDR2 SMNVEV (reference sequence). CDR3 length: 14 amino acids.

The chain links TRBV7-8 to TRBJ2-2; a possible D gene is TRBD1 (5 bases). Germline V CDR1 and CDR2: SGHVS, FQNEAQ. The ends were cut back, 1 base at V and 2 bases at J, with 11 bases in the middle. This CDR3 comprises 16 residues. CDR3 region: CASSLDRSDNTGELFF. Written as DNA, the CDR3 is TGTGCCAGCAGCTTAGACAGGTCGGATAACACCGGGGAGCTGTTTTTT. Combining the CDR3 with reference TRBV7-8 and TRBJ2-2 gives the whole variable domain GAGVSQSPRYKVAKRGQDVALRCDPISGHVSLFWYQQALGQGPEFLTYFQNEAQLDKSGLPSDRFFAERPEGSVSTLKIQRTQQEDSAVYLCASSLDRSDNTGELFFGEGSRLTVL.

V usage is TRBV15 and J usage is TRBJ2-1; 8 nucleotides align to TRBD1. The V and J ends lost 0 bases and 8 bases, in that order; junction bases with no gene match: 9. The CDR3 spans 16 residues. CDR1 LNHNV and CDR2 YYDKDF come from the germline V gene (reference sequence). Here the CDR3 DNA reads TGTGCCACCAGCAGAGACGCTGACAGGGGAAGGTATGAGCAGTTCTTC. Amino acids: CATSRDADRGRYEQFF. Full variable domain (outside the CDR3, taken from reference TRBV15 and TRBJ2-1): DAMVIQNPRYQVTQFGKPVTLSCSQTLNHNVMYWYQQKSSQAPKLLFHYYDKDFNNEADTPDNFQSRRPNTSFCFLDIRSPGLGDTAMYLCATSRDADRGRYEQFFGPGTRLTVL.

V gene TRBV6-4 combines with J gene TRBJ2-2, with TRBD2 matching 7 bases. With V trimmed by 4 bases and J by 3 bases, 2 bases remained unmatched. Germline V lookup: CDR1 MRHNA, CDR2 SNTAGT. This CDR3 region has 14 residues. The CDR3 is CASSARGDTGELFF. In DNA, the CDR3 is TGTGCCAGCAGTGCCCGGGGGGACACCGGGGAGCTGTTTTTT.

V usage is TRBV12-3 or TRBV12-4 and J usage is TRBJ2-1, with 9 positions matching TRBD1. The CDR3 is 17 residues long. J gave up 5 bases and V 4 bases, and 12 bases lay outside the gene matches. The CDR3 DNA is TGTGCCAGCAGTTCCCTGTGGGTCGGGACAGGGAACAATGAGCAGTTCTTC. Its translation: CASSSLWVGTGNNEQFF.

In its sample, this clonotype was seen a few times. The chain carries TRBV5-4 and TRBJ2-7; TRBD1 agrees at 10 bases. Germline V gene sequence: CDR1 SGHNT, CDR2 YYREEE (reference sequence). This CDR3 is 14 amino acids long. The V segment lost 0 bases and the J segment 7 bases; nucleotides outside the gene matches: 4. The CDR3 protein is CASSLGQGAREQYF. The CDR3 DNA reads TGTGCCAGCAGCTTGGGACAGGGGGCGAGGGAGCAGTACTTC.

The chain has TRBV9 and TRBJ2-5; tentatively, D is TRBD2 (6 bases). The germline V gene has CDR1 SGDLS and CDR2 YYNGEE. This CDR3 is 16 amino acids long. The V and J ends lost 0 bases and 5 bases respectively, with 17 bases between them. The CDR3 region is CASSVGGAGSRETQYF. The CDR3 nucleotides read TGTGCCAGCAGCGTAGGGGGCGCGGGATCCAGGGAGACCCAGTACTTC. Based on the CDR3 plus reference TRBV9 and TRBJ2-5, the full variable domain is DSGVTQTPKHLITATGQRVTLRCSPRSGDLSVYWYQQSLDQGLQFLIQYYNGEERAKGNILERFSAQQFPDLHSELNLSSLELGDSALYFCASSVGGAGSRETQYFGPGTRLLVL.

The V and J genes are TRBV27 and TRBJ1-4; D may be TRBD1 (6 bases). There are 15 residues in the CDR3. V dropped 0 bases and J dropped 7 bases, with 12 bases sitting between them. Looked up from germline, CDR1 is MNHEY and CDR2 is SMNVEV (reference sequence). The CDR3 here is CASSLSPGQFEKLFF. In nucleotides, the CDR3 is TGTGCCAGCAGTTTATCCCCCGGACAGTTTGAAAAACTGTTTTTT. Full variable domain (outside the CDR3, taken from reference TRBV27 and TRBJ1-4): EAQVTQNPRYLITVTGKKLTVTCSQNMNHEYMSWYRQDPGLGLRQIYYSMNVEVTDKGDVPEGYKVSRKEKRNFPLILESPSPNQTSLYFCASSLSPGQFEKLFFGSGTQLSVL.

The rearrangement uses TRBV29-1 and TRBJ2-3; no firm D call. The V end was cut by 5 bases, the J end by 0 bases, with 6 bases between. This CDR3 comprises 12 residues. Germline V CDR1 and CDR2: SQVTM, ANQGSEA. CDR3 sequence (DNA): TGCAGCGTTCCAAAAAGCACAGATACGCAGTATTTT. Protein: CSVPKSTDTQYF.

The chain employs TRBV12-3 or TRBV12-4 and TRBJ2-1; 7 bases match TRBD2. J was trimmed by 5 bases and V by 9 bases; bases with no gene match: 10. This CDR3 is 14 amino acids long. The DNA for the CDR3 is TGTGCCAGTCTCGAGCGGGGAACTAACAATGAGCAGTTCTTC. Translation gives CASLERGTNNEQFF.

The rearrangement uses TRBV15 and TRBJ2-5, with TRBD2 matching 9 bases. The V gene end was trimmed by 8 bases and the J gene end by 5 bases; junction bases not matched to a gene: 12. The CDR3 is 15 residues long. Germline CDR1 LNHNV, CDR2 YYDKDF (reference sequence). CDR3 protein: CATWGGGASDETQYF. DNA for the CDR3: TGTGCCACCTGGGGCGGGGGGGCCTCGGATGAGACCCAGTACTTC.

This clonotype was observed a single time. The chain carries TRBV29-1 and TRBJ2-1; TRBD1 agrees at 9 bases. The CDR3 loop spans 15 amino acids. The J segment lost 8 bases and the V segment lost 4 bases, leaving 12 bases of the junction unmatched. The germline CDR1 and CDR2 sequences are SQVTM and ANQGSEA. CDR3 sequence reads: CSVGDRASRLDEQFF. The CDR3 region has the DNA TGCAGCGTTGGGGACAGGGCATCGCGGTTGGATGAGCAGTTCTTC.

V and J are TRBV15 and TRBJ1-5; unclear D gene. The V and J ends lost 5 bases and 0 bases respectively, with 5 bases between them. The CDR3 has 13 residues. CDR1 and CDR2 (germline): LNHNV, YYDKDF (reference sequence). The CDR3 DNA sequence: TGTGCCACCAGCGAGGGTAGCAATCAGCCCCAGCATTTT. Encoded protein: CATSEGSNQPQHF. Filled out from reference TRBV15 and TRBJ1-5, the complete variable domain reads DAMVIQNPRYQVTQFGKPVTLSCSQTLNHNVMYWYQQKSSQAPKLLFHYYDKDFNNEADTPDNFQSRRPNTSFCFLDIRSPGLGDTAMYLCATSEGSNQPQHFGDGTRLSIL.

The rearrangement joins TRBV5-6 to TRBJ2-7, with TRBD1 matching 9 bases. Germline CDR1 and CDR2: SGHDT and YYEEEE. The CDR3 covers 14 residues. The V segment lost 5 bases and the J segment 6 bases; nucleotides outside the gene matches: 9. The chain's CDR3 is CASSLQGAQGEQYF. The CDR3, as DNA: TGTGCCAGCAGTTTACAGGGGGCGCAGGGCGAGCAGTACTTC.

The chain links TRBV6-6 to TRBJ2-5; D unclear. Germline V CDR1 and CDR2: MNHNY, SVGAGI (reference sequence). Trimming shortened V by 4 bases and J by 1 base, and 16 bases separated the two germline ends. This CDR3 has 16 residues. The CDR3 here is CASSSLAMRFQETQYF. For the CDR3, the DNA is TGTGCCAGCAGTTCCCTGGCCATGAGATTCCAAGAGACCCAGTACTTC.